This T cell receptor beta chain was found in a study of T cell responses to AZD1222 COVID-19 vaccine. Germline-derived CDR1 and CDR2 are LNHDA and SQIVND (reference sequence). V lost 3 bases, J lost 0 bases, and 1 base stayed unmatched. The CDR3 extends over 16 amino acids. Method: immunoSEQ multiplex PCR; TCRdb's copy keeps in-frame clones and lacks some. This table holds more than 85,000 clones, 92% found once. The sequence was collected from an adult in good health. The chain carries TRBV19 and TRBJ2-3; 12 bases match TRBD2. This specimen was peripheral blood, taken on day 0 of AZD1222 vaccination. The CDR3, as DNA: TGTGCCAGTAGTATCCTAGCGGGGGGGAGCACAGATACGCAGTATTTT. This codes for CASSILAGGSTDTQYF.